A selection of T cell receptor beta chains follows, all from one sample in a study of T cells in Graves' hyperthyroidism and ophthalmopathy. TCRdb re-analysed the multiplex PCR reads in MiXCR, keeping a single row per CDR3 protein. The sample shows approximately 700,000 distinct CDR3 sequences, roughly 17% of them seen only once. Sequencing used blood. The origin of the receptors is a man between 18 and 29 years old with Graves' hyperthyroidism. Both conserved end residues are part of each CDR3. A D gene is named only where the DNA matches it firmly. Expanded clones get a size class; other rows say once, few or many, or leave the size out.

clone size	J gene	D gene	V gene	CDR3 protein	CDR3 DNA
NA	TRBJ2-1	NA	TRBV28	CASSFPGSTYNEQFF	TGTGCCAGCAGTTTTCCCGGGAGTACCTACAATGAGCAGTTCTTC
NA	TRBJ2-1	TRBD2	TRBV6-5	CASSYSNSGTSDEQFF	TGTGCCAGCAGTTACTCGAATAGCGGGACTTCCGATGAGCAGTTCTTC
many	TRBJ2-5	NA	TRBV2	CASRPRETQYF	TGTGCCAGCAGACCGAGAGAGACCCAGTACTTC
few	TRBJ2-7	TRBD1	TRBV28	CASSSWTGVQQYF	TGTGCCAGCAGTTCATGGACAGGGGTACAGCAGTACTTC
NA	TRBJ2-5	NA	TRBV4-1	CASSQERGSGQETQYF	TGCGCCAGCAGCCAAGAAAGGGGGTCGGGCCAAGAGACCCAGTACTTC
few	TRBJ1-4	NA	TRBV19	CASSAGRMMDEKLFF	TGTGCCAGTAGTGCCGGACGGATGATGGATGAAAAACTGTTTTTT
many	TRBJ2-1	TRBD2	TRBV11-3	CASSTSGSNEQFF	TGTGCCAGCAGTACTAGCGGGAGCAATGAGCAGTTCTTC
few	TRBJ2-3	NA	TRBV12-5	CASGSPGGREDTQYF	TGTGCTAGTGGTTCACCGGGGGGCCGAGAGGATACGCAGTATTTT
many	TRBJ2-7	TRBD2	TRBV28	CASLDTGLAGYLSYEQYF	TGTGCCAGCTTAGACACGGGACTAGCGGGTTATTTATCCTACGAGCAGTACTTC
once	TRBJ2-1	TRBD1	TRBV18	CASSIRQGRWDEQFF	TGTGCCAGCTCCATAAGACAGGGGAGATGGGATGAGCAGTTCTTC
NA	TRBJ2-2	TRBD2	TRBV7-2	CASSLAASGTTGELFF	TGTGCCAGCAGCTTAGCGGCTAGCGGAACCACCGGGGAGCTGTTTTTT
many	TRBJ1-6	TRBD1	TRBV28	CASSLTGRGSPLHF	TGTGCCAGCAGCTTGACAGGGAGAGGCTCACCCCTCCACTTT
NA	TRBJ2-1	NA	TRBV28	CASSSWDKYNEQFF	TGTGCCAGCAGTTCATGGGACAAATACAATGAGCAGTTCTTC
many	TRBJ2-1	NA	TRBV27	CASSPLLVSYNEQFF	TGTGCCAGCAGCCCCCTGTTGGTCTCCTACAATGAGCAGTTCTTC
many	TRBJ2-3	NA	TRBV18	CASSGEDTQYF	TGTGCCAGCTCAGGGGAGGATACGCAGTATTTT
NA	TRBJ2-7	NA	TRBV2	CASSGSRFSYEQYF	TGTGCCAGCAGCGGCTCCCGATTTTCCTACGAGCAGTACTTC
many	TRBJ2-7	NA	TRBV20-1	CSALSPGSSYEQYF	TGCAGTGCCCTAAGCCCCGGGAGTTCCTACGAGCAGTACTTC
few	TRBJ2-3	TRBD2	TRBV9	CASSVGASGVTDTQYF	TGTGCCAGCAGCGTAGGCGCTAGCGGGGTCACAGATACGCAGTATTTT
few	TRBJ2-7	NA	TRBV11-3	CASRLNWGNTYEQYF	TGTGCCAGCAGGTTGAATTGGGGAAATACCTACGAGCAGTACTTC
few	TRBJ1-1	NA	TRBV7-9	CASSLGIIGGVNTEAFF	TGTGCCAGCAGCTTAGGGATTATAGGGGGTGTGAACACTGAAGCTTTCTTT
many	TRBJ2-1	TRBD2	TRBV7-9	CASSLTAGGPWVEQFF	TGTGCCAGCAGCTTAACCGCGGGAGGGCCCTGGGTTGAGCAGTTCTTC
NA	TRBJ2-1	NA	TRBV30	CAWSKRGYEQFF	TGTGCCTGGAGTAAGAGGGGTTATGAGCAGTTCTTC
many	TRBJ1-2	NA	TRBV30	CAWRLNYGYTF	TGTGCCTGGAGACTCAACTATGGCTACACCTTC
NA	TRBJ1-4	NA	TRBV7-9	CASSLAGIWANEKLFF	TGTGCCAGCAGCTTAGCAGGGATTTGGGCTAATGAAAAACTGTTTTTT
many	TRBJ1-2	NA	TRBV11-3	CASSLGDRLDYGYTF	TGTGCCAGCAGCTTAGGAGACAGACTAGACTATGGCTACACCTTC
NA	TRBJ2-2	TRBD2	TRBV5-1	CASSLVPSGSTGELFF	TGCGCCAGCAGCTTGGTTCCTAGCGGGAGCACCGGGGAGCTGTTTTTT
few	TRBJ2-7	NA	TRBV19	CASSIRVGTPHHEQYF	TGTGCCAGTAGTATACGGGTCGGGACCCCCCACCACGAGCAGTACTTC
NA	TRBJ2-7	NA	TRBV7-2	CASSSTPKRYEQYF	TGTGCCAGCAGCTCGACTCCTAAGCGCTACGAGCAGTACTTC
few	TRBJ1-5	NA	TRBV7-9	CASSSPGFAQPQHF	TGTGCCAGCAGCTCTCCGGGATTTGCTCAGCCCCAGCATTTT
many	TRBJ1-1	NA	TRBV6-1	CASGGRARNTEAFF	TGTGCCAGCGGGGGCAGGGCGAGGAACACTGAAGCTTTCTTT
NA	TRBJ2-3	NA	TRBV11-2	CASSLPTSARVQYF	TGTGCCAGCAGCTTGCCCACTTCAGCGAGGGTGCAGTATTTT
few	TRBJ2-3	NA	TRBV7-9	CASSLAWSSATDTQYF	TGTGCCAGCAGCTTAGCATGGTCCTCAGCCACAGATACGCAGTATTTT
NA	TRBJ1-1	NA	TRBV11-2	CASSVQGGDTEAFF	TGTGCCAGCAGCGTACAGGGAGGGGATACTGAAGCTTTCTTT
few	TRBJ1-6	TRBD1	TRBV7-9	CASSPGTGGPGPLHF	TGTGCCAGCAGCCCCGGGACAGGGGGCCCTGGCCCCCTCCACTTT
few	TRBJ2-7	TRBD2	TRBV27	CAGSPRLAAYEQYF	TGTGCCGGCAGTCCCAGACTAGCGGCCTACGAGCAGTACTTC
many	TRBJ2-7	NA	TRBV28	CASSFPSLVSGEQYF	TGTGCCAGCAGTTTCCCGAGCCTAGTATCGGGGGAGCAGTACTTC
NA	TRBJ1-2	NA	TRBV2	CASTLGQGSSGYTF	TGTGCCAGCACCTTGGGGCAGGGTTCGAGTGGCTACACCTTC
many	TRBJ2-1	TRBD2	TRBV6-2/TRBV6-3	CASSRPGVGRGDEQFF	TGTGCCAGCAGCCGTCCCGGAGTGGGCCGGGGGGATGAGCAGTTCTTC
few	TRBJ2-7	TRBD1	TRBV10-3	CAISELQGARGYEQYF	TGTGCCATCAGTGAGCTCCAGGGGGCCCGGGGTTACGAGCAGTACTTC
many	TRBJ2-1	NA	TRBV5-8	CASSLGQLYNEQFF	TGTGCCAGCAGCTTGGGTCAGCTCTACAATGAGCAGTTCTTC
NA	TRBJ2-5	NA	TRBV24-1	CATSDGHQETQYF	TGTGCCACCAGTGATGGACACCAAGAGACCCAGTACTTC
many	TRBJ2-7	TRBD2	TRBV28	CASSPGPGTSGDYEQYF	TGTGCCAGCAGCCCTGGACCGGGAACTAGCGGAGACTACGAGCAGTACTTC
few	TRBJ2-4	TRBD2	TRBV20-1	CSARDPGGPKNIQYF	TGCAGTGCTAGAGATCCGGGGGGACCCAAAAACATTCAGTACTTC
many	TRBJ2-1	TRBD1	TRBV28	CASITGQGAPGEQFF	TGTGCCAGCATTACGGGACAGGGGGCCCCGGGTGAGCAGTTCTTC
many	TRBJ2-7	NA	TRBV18	CASSPPVAALRKQYF	TGTGCCAGCTCACCACCGGTCGCGGCCCTGCGCAAGCAGTACTTC
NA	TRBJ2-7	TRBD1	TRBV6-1	CASSYFGGTAYEQYF	TGTGCCAGCAGTTATTTTGGTGGGACAGCCTACGAGCAGTACTTC
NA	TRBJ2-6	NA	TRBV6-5	CASSYSKSPGANVLTF	TGTGCCAGCAGTTACTCGAAGTCCCCTGGGGCCAACGTCCTGACTTTC
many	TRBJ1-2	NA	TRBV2	CASQGRIGYGYTF	TGTGCCAGCCAAGGGAGGATCGGCTATGGCTACACCTTC
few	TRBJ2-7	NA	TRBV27	CASSLHKRAHEQYF	TGTGCCAGCAGTTTACACAAAAGGGCGCACGAGCAGTACTTC
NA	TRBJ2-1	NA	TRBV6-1	CANSRIVLNEQFF	TGTGCCAACAGCCGGATCGTGTTAAATGAGCAGTTCTTC
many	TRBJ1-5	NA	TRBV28	CASILADENQPQHF	TGTGCCAGCATCCTTGCGGACGAGAATCAGCCCCAGCATTTT
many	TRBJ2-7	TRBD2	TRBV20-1	CSARRRGTSVNEQYF	TGCAGTGCTAGAAGGAGGGGGACTAGCGTCAACGAGCAGTACTTC
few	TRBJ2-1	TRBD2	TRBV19	CASSVRGNTYNEQFF	TGTGCCAGTAGCGTGCGGGGGAATACCTACAATGAGCAGTTCTTC
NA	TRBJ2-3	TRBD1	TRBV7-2	CASSNRDRGGTDTQYF	TGTGCCAGCAGCAACCGGGACAGGGGGGGCACAGATACGCAGTATTTT
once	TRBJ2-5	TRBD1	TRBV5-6	CASSWQGVQETQYF	TGTGCCAGCAGCTGGCAGGGGGTCCAAGAGACCCAGTACTTC
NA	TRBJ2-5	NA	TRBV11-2	CASSLEAFQETQYF	TGTGCCAGCAGCTTAGAGGCGTTCCAAGAGACCCAGTACTTC
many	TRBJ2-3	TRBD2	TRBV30	CAWRGSRGRHTQYF	TGTGCCTGGAGGGGCAGCCGCGGGAGGCATACGCAGTATTTT
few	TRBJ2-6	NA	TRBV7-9	CASSSYGAAGANVLTF	TGTGCCAGCAGCTCATACGGGGCAGCTGGGGCCAACGTCCTGACTTTC
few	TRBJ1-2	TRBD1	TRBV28	CASSLSGQALYGYTF	TGTGCCAGCAGTTTATCCGGACAGGCCCTCTATGGCTACACCTTC